The following is a TCR beta chain sequence with its context. The antigen is not known. Measured with immunoSEQ multiplex PCR; TCRdb has only the in-frame clones, and not every one. The sample includes approximately 16,000 clones, around nine tenths of them seen just once. The sample is drawn from a study of OX40 agonist ivuxolimab in advanced cancers. Study results and limitations: Compared with others, partial responders at 0.1-3.0 mg/kg displayed clonal expansion among the lowest.

The source of this sequence is an adult with an advanced solid tumor such as melanoma, head and neck, liver or kidney cancer. The input for sequencing was CD4+ or CD8+ T cells sorted from blood, taken in a trial of the OX40 agonist ivuxolimab.

CDR3 loop: CAISEWTGELFF. Written as DNA, the CDR3 is TGTGCCATCAGTGAGTGGACCGGGGAGCTGTTTTTT. This chain joins TRBV10-3 and TRBJ2-2; the D is unclear. This CDR3 is built from 12 residues. Trimming stripped 1 base from V and 5 bases from J, with 2 bases between. Germline CDR1 and CDR2: ENHRY and SYGVKD.